This entry lists 5 T cell receptor beta chains sequenced from one sample in a study of shared clonotypes between healthy human individuals. Naive CD8 isolation took CD45RO-negative cells positively selected for CCR7 and excluded terminally differentiated effector memory CD45RA+ cells. Produced via immunoSEQ multiplex PCR; TCRdb's table is partial and in-frame only. Of hundreds of thousands of clones listed, 90% to 97% were seen once; the top ten hold more than 0.085%. Sequenced sample: naive CD8+ T cells sorted from blood. The receptor set was obtained from a woman in her twenties or thirties in good health.

This chain joins TRBV7-9 and TRBJ1-5, with a weak D call TRBD1 (6 bases). The CDR3 runs to 14 residues. Germline CDR1 and CDR2: SEHNR and FQNEAQ (reference sequence). Between the trimmed V and J ends, which lost 5 bases and 3 bases, there was a span of 11 bases. The CDR3 nucleotides are TGTGCCAGCAGCGATGGACAGAACAATCAGCCCCAGCATTTT. Translation gives CASSDGQNNQPQHF.

The chain joins TRBV27 to TRBJ2-1; no firm D call. The CDR3 extends over 14 amino acids. Trimming left V 2 bases short and J 7 bases short, with 12 bases between. Germline V gene sequence: CDR1 MNHEY, CDR2 SMNVEV (reference sequence). The CDR3 DNA sequence: TGTGCCAGCAGTTTAAGGACGCAGGTGAATGAGCAGTTCTTC. Residues: CASSLRTQVNEQFF.

This clone was picked up one time. The chain carries TRBV5-8 and TRBJ2-1; D ambiguous. Germline CDR1 SGHTS, CDR2 YDEGEE. The CDR3 spans 12 residues. Trimming removed 0 bases from V and 6 bases from J, with 4 bases in between. The CDR3 loop reads CASSLVVNEQFF. Written as DNA, the CDR3 is TGTGCCAGCAGCTTGGTGGTCAATGAGCAGTTCTTC.

This chain uses TRBV6-5 with TRBJ1-2; 7 nucleotides match TRBD1. The J segment lost 8 bases and the V segment lost 7 bases, leaving 4 bases of the junction unmatched. Per the germline V gene, CDR1 is MNHEY and CDR2 is SVGAGI. This CDR3 comprises 11 residues. The CDR3 here is CASMRGGGYTF. CDR3 DNA sequence: TGTGCCAGCATGAGAGGGGGCGGCTACACCTTC.

The chain joins TRBV5-4 to TRBJ2-2; D is unclear. The CDR3 has 12 residues. Trimming stripped 5 bases from V and 8 bases from J, with 10 bases between. Germline V lookup: CDR1 SGHNT, CDR2 YYREEE (reference sequence). In DNA, the CDR3 is TGTGCCAGCAGACCCCCGTCGGGGGAGCTGTTTTTT. Amino acid sequence: CASRPPSGELFF.